This T cell receptor (beta chain) was profiled in a study of technical replicates of blood from a handful of donors. Measured with immunoSEQ multiplex PCR; TCRdb has only the in-frame clones, and not every one. In the table there are some 74,000 clones, 95% to 97% of which are singletons. Germline assignment: CDR1 ENHRY and CDR2 SYGVKD. Trimming pared 11 bases from V and 0 bases from J, leaving 8 bases between. The CDR3 sequence is 12 residues long. The sample taken for sequencing was T cells isolated from PBMCs. This clonotype was obtained from a human donor in good health. The chain is built from TRBV10-3 and TRBJ1-3; D is possibly TRBD1 (5 bases). DNA for the CDR3: TGTGCCGGCGGGACCTCTGGAAACACCATATATTTT. It encodes CAGGTSGNTIYF.